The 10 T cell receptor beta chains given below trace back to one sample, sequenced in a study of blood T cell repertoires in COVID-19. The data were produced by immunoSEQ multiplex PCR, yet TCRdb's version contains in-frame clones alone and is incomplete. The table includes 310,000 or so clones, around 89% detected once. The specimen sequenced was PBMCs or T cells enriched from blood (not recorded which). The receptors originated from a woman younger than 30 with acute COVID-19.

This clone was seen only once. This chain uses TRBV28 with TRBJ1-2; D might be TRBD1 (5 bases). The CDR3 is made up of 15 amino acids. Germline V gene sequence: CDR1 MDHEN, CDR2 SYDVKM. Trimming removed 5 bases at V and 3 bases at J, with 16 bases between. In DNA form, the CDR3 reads TGTGCCAGCAGTAAAGGATGGGGCAGGGACTATGGCTACACCTTC. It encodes CASSKGWGRDYGYTF.

The CDR3 nucleotides are TGTGCCAGCAGCTTGAGGGAGAGGCGGACTGAAGCTTTCTTT. Its translation: CASSLRERRTEAFF. V and J are TRBV5-4 and TRBJ1-1; no firm D call. Germline-derived CDR1 and CDR2 are SGHNT and YYREEE (reference sequence). CDR3 length equals 14 residues. V was cut by 1 base and J by 5 bases, with 12 bases left in between.

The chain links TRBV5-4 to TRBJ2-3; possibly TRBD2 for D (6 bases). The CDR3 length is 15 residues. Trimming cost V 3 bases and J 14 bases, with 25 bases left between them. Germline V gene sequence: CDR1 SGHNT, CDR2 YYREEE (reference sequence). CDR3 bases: TGTGCCAGCAGCTCCTCGGGACTTGTTGTTTCGCCGGGGTATTTT. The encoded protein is CASSSSGLVVSPGYF.

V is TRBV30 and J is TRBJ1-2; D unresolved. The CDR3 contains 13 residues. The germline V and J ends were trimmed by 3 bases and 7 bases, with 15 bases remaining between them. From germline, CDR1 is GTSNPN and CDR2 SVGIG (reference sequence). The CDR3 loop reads CAWREVVGGGYTF. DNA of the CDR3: TGTGCCTGGAGAGAAGTAGTTGGAGGTGGCTACACCTTC. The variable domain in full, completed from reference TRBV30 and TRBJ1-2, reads SQTIHQWPATLVQPVGSPLSLECTVEGTSNPNLYWYRQAAGRGLQLLFYSVGIGQISSEVPQNLSASRPQDRQFILSSKKLLLSDSGFYLCAWREVVGGGYTFGSGTRLTVV.

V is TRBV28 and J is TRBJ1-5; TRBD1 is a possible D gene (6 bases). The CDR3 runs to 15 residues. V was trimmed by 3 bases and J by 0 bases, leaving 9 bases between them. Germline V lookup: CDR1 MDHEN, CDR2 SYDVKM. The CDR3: CASSFTGISNQPQHF. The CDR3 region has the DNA TGTGCCAGCAGTTTTACAGGGATTAGCAATCAGCCCCAGCATTTT. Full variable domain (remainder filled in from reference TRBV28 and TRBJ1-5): DVKVTQSSRYLVKRTGEKVFLECVQDMDHENMFWYRQDPGLGLRLIYFSYDVKMKEKGDIPEGYSVSREKKERFSLILESASTNQTSMYLCASSFTGISNQPQHFGDGTRLSIL.

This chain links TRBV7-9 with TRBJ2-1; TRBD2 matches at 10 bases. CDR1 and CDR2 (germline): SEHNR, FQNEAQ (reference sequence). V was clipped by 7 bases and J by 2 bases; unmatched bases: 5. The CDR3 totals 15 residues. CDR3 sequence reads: CASKELAGPYNEQFF. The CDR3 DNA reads TGTGCCAGCAAGGAACTAGCGGGACCCTACAATGAGCAGTTCTTC. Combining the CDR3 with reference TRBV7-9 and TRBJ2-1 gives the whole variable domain DTGVSQNPRHKITKRGQNVTFRCDPISEHNRLYWYRQTLGQGPEFLTYFQNEAQLEKSRLLSDRFSAERPKGSFSTLEIQRTEQGDSAMYLCASKELAGPYNEQFFGPGTRLTVL.

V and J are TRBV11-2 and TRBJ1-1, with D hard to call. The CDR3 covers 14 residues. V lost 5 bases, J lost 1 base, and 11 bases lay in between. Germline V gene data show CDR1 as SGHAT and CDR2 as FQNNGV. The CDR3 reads CASSAPGGNTEAFF. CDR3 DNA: TGTGCCAGCAGCGCCCCGGGTGGGAACACTGAAGCTTTCTTT.

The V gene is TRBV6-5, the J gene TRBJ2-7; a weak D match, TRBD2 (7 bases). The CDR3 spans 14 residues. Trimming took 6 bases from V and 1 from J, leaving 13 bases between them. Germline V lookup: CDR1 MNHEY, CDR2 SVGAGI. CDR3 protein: CASRGGGGSYEQYF. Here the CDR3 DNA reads TGTGCCAGCAGAGGGGGAGGGGGGTCCTACGAGCAGTACTTC.

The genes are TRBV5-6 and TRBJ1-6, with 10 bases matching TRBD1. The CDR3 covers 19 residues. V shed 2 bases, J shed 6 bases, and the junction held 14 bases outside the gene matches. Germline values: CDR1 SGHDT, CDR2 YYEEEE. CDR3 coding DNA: TGTGCCAGCAGCTTTAGGCTATTGCCGGGACAGGGGACTAATTCACCCCTCCACTTT. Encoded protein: CASSFRLLPGQGTNSPLHF.

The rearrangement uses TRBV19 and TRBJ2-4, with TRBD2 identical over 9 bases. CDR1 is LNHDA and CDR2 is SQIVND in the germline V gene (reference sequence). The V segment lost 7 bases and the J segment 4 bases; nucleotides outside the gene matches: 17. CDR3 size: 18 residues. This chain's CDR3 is CASTKFAGGPLRKNIQYF. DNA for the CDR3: TGTGCCAGTACCAAATTTGCGGGAGGGCCATTGAGGAAAAACATTCAGTACTTC.